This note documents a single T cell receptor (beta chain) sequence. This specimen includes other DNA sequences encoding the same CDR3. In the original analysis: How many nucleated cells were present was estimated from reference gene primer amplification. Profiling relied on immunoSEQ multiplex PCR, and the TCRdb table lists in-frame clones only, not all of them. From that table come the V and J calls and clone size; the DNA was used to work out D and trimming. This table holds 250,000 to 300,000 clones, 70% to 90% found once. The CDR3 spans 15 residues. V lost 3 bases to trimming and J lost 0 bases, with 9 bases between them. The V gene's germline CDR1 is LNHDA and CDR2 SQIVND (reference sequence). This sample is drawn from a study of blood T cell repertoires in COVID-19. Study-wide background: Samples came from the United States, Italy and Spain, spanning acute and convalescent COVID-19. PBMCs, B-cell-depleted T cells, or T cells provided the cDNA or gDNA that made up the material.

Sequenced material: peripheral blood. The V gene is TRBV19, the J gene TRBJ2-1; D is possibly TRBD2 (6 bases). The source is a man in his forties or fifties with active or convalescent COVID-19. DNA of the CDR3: TGTGCCAGTAGTATTAGCGGCAGCTCCTACAATGAGCAGTTCTTC. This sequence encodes CASSISGSSYNEQFF. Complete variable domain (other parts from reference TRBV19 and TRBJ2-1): DGGITQSPKYLFRKEGQNVTLSCEQNLNHDAMYWYRQDPGQGLRLIYYSQIVNDFQKGDIAEGYSVSREKKESFPLTVTSAQKNPTAFYLCASSISGSSYNEQFFGPGTRLTVL.